This is a list of T cell receptor beta chains from one sample in a study of blood T cell repertoires in COVID-19. TCRdb's copy holds only in-frame clones and misses some; the assay was immunoSEQ multiplex PCR. The data show fewer than 300,000 clones, roughly nine tenths seen once. The sequenced sample consisted of peripheral blood. Receptors originate from a woman between 25 and 40 years old with COVID-19, enrolled during active disease. CDR3s include the opening cysteine and the closing phenylalanine or tryptophan. The order of the fields is clone size, D gene, V gene, J gene, CDR3 protein, CDR3 DNA. D genes are given only for firm matches. Clone size, where shown, is once, few, many, or a class for clones that have expanded.

clone size: .; D gene: TRBD2; V gene: TRBV10-3; J gene: TRBJ2-3; CDR3 protein: CAISWEGTDTQYF; CDR3 DNA: TGTGCCATCAGTTGGGAGGGGACAGATACGCAGTATTTT
clone size: .; D gene: TRBD2; V gene: TRBV27; J gene: TRBJ2-1; CDR3 protein: CASSNLGLAGADNEQFF; CDR3 DNA: TGTGCCAGCAGTAATCTCGGACTAGCGGGAGCAGACAATGAGCAGTTCTTC
clone size: few; D gene: .; V gene: TRBV11-3; J gene: TRBJ2-5; CDR3 protein: CASSLGPASSETQYF; CDR3 DNA: TGTGCCAGCAGCTTAGGGCCCGCTTCGTCGGAGACCCAGTACTTC
clone size: .; D gene: .; V gene: TRBV19; J gene: TRBJ2-5; CDR3 protein: CASSIGGKETQYF; CDR3 DNA: TGTGCCAGTAGTATAGGAGGTAAAGAGACCCAGTACTTC
clone size: once; D gene: .; V gene: TRBV30; J gene: TRBJ1-5; CDR3 protein: CAWSLEGDQPQHF; CDR3 DNA: TGTGCCTGGAGTCTCGAGGGGGATCAGCCCCAGCATTTT
clone size: .; D gene: TRBD1; V gene: TRBV5-1; J gene: TRBJ2-7; CDR3 protein: CASSYRPTGTSYEQYF; CDR3 DNA: TGCGCCAGCAGCTACCGCCCGACAGGGACCTCCTACGAGCAGTACTTC
clone size: .; D gene: TRBD2; V gene: TRBV6-4; J gene: TRBJ2-1; CDR3 protein: CASSALAGSYNEQFF; CDR3 DNA: TGTGCCAGCAGTGCCCTAGCGGGCTCCTACAATGAGCAGTTCTTC
clone size: .; D gene: TRBD1; V gene: TRBV6-4; J gene: TRBJ2-1; CDR3 protein: CASRMDRAAYNEQFF; CDR3 DNA: TGTGCCAGCAGAATGGACAGGGCTGCCTACAATGAGCAGTTCTTC
clone size: .; D gene: TRBD2; V gene: TRBV11-2; J gene: TRBJ2-3; CDR3 protein: CASSLLLAGSTDTQYF; CDR3 DNA: TGTGCCAGCAGCTTATTACTAGCGGGAAGCACAGATACGCAGTATTTT
clone size: .; D gene: TRBD1; V gene: TRBV6-5; J gene: TRBJ2-7; CDR3 protein: CASSPDRLYEQYF; CDR3 DNA: TGTGCCAGCAGTCCGGACAGGCTCTACGAGCAGTACTTC
clone size: once; D gene: TRBD1; V gene: TRBV27; J gene: TRBJ1-1; CDR3 protein: CASSTRTGIRNTEAFF; CDR3 DNA: TGTGCCAGCAGTACTCGGACAGGGATTAGGAACACTGAAGCTTTCTTT
clone size: .; D gene: TRBD1; V gene: TRBV5-1; J gene: TRBJ1-1; CDR3 protein: CASSGDRVGTEAFF; CDR3 DNA: TGCGCCAGCAGCGGAGACAGGGTAGGAACTGAAGCTTTCTTT
clone size: once; D gene: .; V gene: TRBV5-1; J gene: TRBJ2-1; CDR3 protein: CASSLAALGNEQFF; CDR3 DNA: TGCGCCAGCAGCTTAGCCGCACTAGGCAATGAGCAGTTCTTC
clone size: .; D gene: .; V gene: TRBV10-3; J gene: TRBJ2-1; CDR3 protein: CAISRQVILDEQFF; CDR3 DNA: TGTGCCATCAGTCGACAGGTTATTCTTGATGAGCAGTTCTTC
clone size: .; D gene: TRBD2; V gene: TRBV6-1; J gene: TRBJ2-7; CDR3 protein: CASSDWASGREVYEQYF; CDR3 DNA: TGTGCCAGCAGTGATTGGGCTAGCGGGAGGGAGGTCTACGAGCAGTACTTC
clone size: .; D gene: TRBD1; V gene: TRBV5-5; J gene: TRBJ1-5; CDR3 protein: CASSLAGQGINQPQHF; CDR3 DNA: TGTGCCAGCAGCTTGGCCGGACAGGGGATCAATCAGCCCCAGCATTTT
clone size: .; D gene: TRBD2; V gene: TRBV19; J gene: TRBJ2-2; CDR3 protein: CASSTPLGLVVAAGELFF; CDR3 DNA: TGTGCCAGTAGTACTCCCTTGGGACTAGTGGTAGCAGCCGGGGAGCTGTTTTTT
clone size: few; D gene: .; V gene: TRBV19; J gene: TRBJ1-1; CDR3 protein: CASSIGGIGAEAFF; CDR3 DNA: TGTGCCAGTAGTATAGGAGGGATTGGCGCTGAAGCTTTCTTT
clone size: .; D gene: TRBD1; V gene: TRBV14; J gene: TRBJ2-7; CDR3 protein: CASSKRTGGWEQYF; CDR3 DNA: TGTGCCAGCAGCAAGAGGACAGGGGGCTGGGAGCAGTACTTC
clone size: .; D gene: TRBD1; V gene: TRBV19; J gene: TRBJ1-4; CDR3 protein: CASSRGWTGSGEKLFF; CDR3 DNA: TGTGCCAGTAGCCGTGGATGGACAGGGTCGGGTGAAAAACTGTTTTTT
clone size: .; D gene: TRBD2; V gene: TRBV3-1/TRBV3-2; J gene: TRBJ2-7; CDR3 protein: CASSWQLAAYEQYF; CDR3 DNA: TGTGCCAGCAGCTGGCAACTAGCGGCCTACGAGCAGTACTTC
clone size: .; D gene: TRBD1; V gene: TRBV5-1; J gene: TRBJ1-2; CDR3 protein: CASSFLKLRDRGNSNYGYTF; CDR3 DNA: TGCGCCAGCAGCTTCTTAAAACTCCGGGACAGGGGAAATTCTAACTATGGCTACACCTTC
clone size: .; D gene: TRBD2; V gene: TRBV10-1; J gene: TRBJ2-1; CDR3 protein: CASSDAGGPYNEQFF; CDR3 DNA: TGCGCCAGCAGTGACGCGGGAGGGCCCTACAATGAGCAGTTCTTC
clone size: once; D gene: TRBD1; V gene: TRBV19; J gene: TRBJ1-2; CDR3 protein: CASSFRTGGSYGYTF; CDR3 DNA: TGTGCCAGTAGTTTCCGGACAGGGGGCAGCTATGGCTACACCTTC
clone size: .; D gene: .; V gene: TRBV7-8; J gene: TRBJ2-6; CDR3 protein: CASSRDSSGANVLTF; CDR3 DNA: TGTGCCAGCAGCAGAGACAGCTCTGGGGCCAACGTCCTGACTTTC
clone size: .; D gene: TRBD1; V gene: TRBV29-1; J gene: TRBJ1-5; CDR3 protein: CSVVGQAGQSQHF; CDR3 DNA: TGCAGCGTTGTTGGACAGGCCGGTCAGTCCCAGCATTTT
clone size: .; D gene: TRBD1; V gene: TRBV19; J gene: TRBJ2-3; CDR3 protein: CASRPKGAVTDTQYF; CDR3 DNA: TGTGCCAGTAGACCAAAGGGGGCAGTCACAGATACGCAGTATTTT
clone size: .; D gene: TRBD2; V gene: TRBV24-1; J gene: TRBJ2-2; CDR3 protein: CATSEPGLASGELFF; CDR3 DNA: TGTGCCACCAGTGAACCGGGACTAGCTTCGGGGGAGCTGTTTTTT
clone size: .; D gene: .; V gene: TRBV6-7; J gene: TRBJ2-2; CDR3 protein: CASSPAPRGRGAGELFF; CDR3 DNA: TGTGCCAGCAGCCCCGCTCCTCGTGGGAGGGGGGCCGGGGAGCTGTTTTTT
clone size: .; D gene: .; V gene: TRBV18; J gene: TRBJ2-5; CDR3 protein: CASSPLQETQYF; CDR3 DNA: TGTGCCAGCTCACCCCTCCAAGAGACCCAGTACTTC
clone size: once; D gene: TRBD2; V gene: TRBV28; J gene: TRBJ2-5; CDR3 protein: CASSLSTSGRETQYF; CDR3 DNA: TGTGCCAGCAGTTTATCGACTAGCGGGCGGGAGACCCAGTACTTC
clone size: .; D gene: TRBD1; V gene: TRBV10-2; J gene: TRBJ1-1; CDR3 protein: CASSGQGNTEAFF; CDR3 DNA: TGCGCCAGCAGTGGACAGGGGAACACTGAAGCTTTCTTT
clone size: .; D gene: .; V gene: TRBV3-1/TRBV3-2; J gene: TRBJ2-7; CDR3 protein: CASSQDVAATYEQYF; CDR3 DNA: TGTGCCAGCAGCCAAGATGTAGCGGCCACCTACGAGCAGTACTTC
clone size: .; D gene: .; V gene: TRBV30; J gene: TRBJ1-2; CDR3 protein: CAWSLRSGYTF; CDR3 DNA: TGTGCCTGGAGCTTGAGGTCTGGCTACACCTTC
clone size: .; D gene: TRBD1; V gene: TRBV6-5; J gene: TRBJ1-2; CDR3 protein: CASSYLTGGVYGYTF; CDR3 DNA: TGTGCCAGCAGTTACTTGACAGGGGGCGTCTATGGCTACACCTTC
clone size: .; D gene: .; V gene: TRBV6-5; J gene: TRBJ1-4; CDR3 protein: CASAFLAGVLFF; CDR3 DNA: TGTGCCAGCGCCTTCCTAGCCGGGGTTCTGTTTTTT
clone size: .; D gene: .; V gene: TRBV5-6; J gene: TRBJ2-3; CDR3 protein: CASSLDYPGTQYF; CDR3 DNA: TGTGCCAGCAGCTTAGACTACCCGGGTACGCAGTATTTT
clone size: .; D gene: .; V gene: TRBV30; J gene: TRBJ1-4; CDR3 protein: CAWSGQEKLFF; CDR3 DNA: TGTGCCTGGAGTGGCCAGGAAAAACTGTTTTTT
clone size: .; D gene: TRBD2; V gene: TRBV30; J gene: TRBJ2-3; CDR3 protein: CAWSVLAGGMTDTQYF; CDR3 DNA: TGTGCCTGGAGTGTACTAGCGGGAGGTATGACAGATACGCAGTATTTT
clone size: .; D gene: TRBD1; V gene: TRBV6-4; J gene: TRBJ1-1; CDR3 protein: CARNRGPNTEAFF; CDR3 DNA: TGTGCCAGAAACAGGGGGCCGAACACTGAAGCTTTCTTT
clone size: .; D gene: .; V gene: TRBV3-1/TRBV3-2; J gene: TRBJ2-2; CDR3 protein: CASSQGHMNTGELFF; CDR3 DNA: TGTGCCAGCAGCCAAGGGCACATGAACACCGGGGAGCTGTTTTTT
clone size: .; D gene: .; V gene: TRBV2; J gene: TRBJ2-4; CDR3 protein: CASSEGGVGYF; CDR3 DNA: TGTGCCAGCAGTGAAGGCGGGGTTGGGTACTTC
clone size: few; D gene: .; V gene: TRBV7-6; J gene: TRBJ2-3; CDR3 protein: CASSASLDRTNTDTQYF; CDR3 DNA: TGTGCCAGCAGCGCCTCCCTGGACAGAACAAACACAGATACGCAGTATTTT
clone size: .; D gene: .; V gene: TRBV30; J gene: TRBJ2-1; CDR3 protein: CAWRPASVGSYNEQFF; CDR3 DNA: TGTGCCTGGAGACCCGCTAGCGTGGGCTCCTACAATGAGCAGTTCTTC
clone size: .; D gene: .; V gene: TRBV9; J gene: TRBJ1-6; CDR3 protein: CASSVGPRGASPLHF; CDR3 DNA: TGTGCCAGCAGCGTAGGGCCACGGGGGGCCTCACCCCTCCACTTT
clone size: .; D gene: TRBD1; V gene: TRBV6-5; J gene: TRBJ1-5; CDR3 protein: CASAPGGYQPQHF; CDR3 DNA: TGTGCCAGCGCCCCAGGGGGCTATCAGCCCCAGCATTTT
clone size: .; D gene: .; V gene: TRBV6-5; J gene: TRBJ1-1; CDR3 protein: CASDQPQGILAAFF; CDR3 DNA: TGTGCCAGCGACCAACCCCAGGGCATCTTGGCAGCTTTCTTT
clone size: .; D gene: .; V gene: TRBV4-1; J gene: TRBJ1-2; CDR3 protein: CASSPLRTGSGYTF; CDR3 DNA: TGCGCCAGCAGCCCACTGAGAACAGGGTCGGGCTACACCTTC
clone size: .; D gene: TRBD1; V gene: TRBV2; J gene: TRBJ1-2; CDR3 protein: CATYTNRGRVNYGYTF; CDR3 DNA: TGTGCCACTTATACGAACAGGGGGCGCGTTAACTATGGCTACACCTTC
clone size: .; D gene: .; V gene: TRBV2; J gene: TRBJ1-4; CDR3 protein: CASSSDGTGKLFF; CDR3 DNA: TGTGCCAGCAGTTCTGACGGGACTGGAAAACTGTTTTTT
clone size: .; D gene: .; V gene: TRBV28; J gene: TRBJ2-3; CDR3 protein: CASSFGGISTDTQYF; CDR3 DNA: TGTGCCAGCAGTTTTGGCGGGATTAGCACAGATACGCAGTATTTT
clone size: .; D gene: .; V gene: TRBV5-1; J gene: TRBJ1-3; CDR3 protein: CASSLLEAPSGNTIYF; CDR3 DNA: TGCGCCAGCAGCTTGTTAGAGGCCCCCTCTGGAAACACCATATATTTT
clone size: .; D gene: .; V gene: TRBV6-1; J gene: TRBJ1-5; CDR3 protein: CASSEGGHQYHF; CDR3 DNA: TGTGCCAGCAGTGAAGGGGGGCATCAATATCATTTT
clone size: .; D gene: TRBD1; V gene: TRBV5-1; J gene: TRBJ1-1; CDR3 protein: CASREGALITEAFF; CDR3 DNA: TGCGCCAGCAGGGAGGGGGCGCTTATCACTGAAGCTTTCTTT
clone size: .; D gene: .; V gene: TRBV29-1; J gene: TRBJ1-4; CDR3 protein: CSVAGRTNEKLFF; CDR3 DNA: TGCAGCGTTGCTGGCAGAACTAATGAAAAACTGTTTTTT
clone size: .; D gene: TRBD1; V gene: TRBV7-9; J gene: TRBJ2-5; CDR3 protein: CASSSRDRGRFQETQYF; CDR3 DNA: TGTGCCAGCAGCTCAAGGGACAGGGGGCGCTTTCAAGAGACCCAGTACTTC
clone size: .; D gene: .; V gene: TRBV19; J gene: TRBJ2-2; CDR3 protein: CASSIGVSSGELFF; CDR3 DNA: TGTGCCAGTAGTATAGGGGTTAGCAGCGGGGAGCTGTTTTTT
clone size: .; D gene: TRBD1; V gene: TRBV30; J gene: TRBJ2-7; CDR3 protein: CACRDRGLREQYF; CDR3 DNA: TGTGCCTGCCGGGACAGGGGCTTGCGGGAGCAGTACTTC
clone size: .; D gene: .; V gene: TRBV5-4; J gene: TRBJ1-2; CDR3 protein: CASSPRQGTNYGYTF; CDR3 DNA: TGTGCCAGCAGCCCCCGTCAGGGGACCAACTATGGCTACACCTTC